Listed below are T cell receptor beta chains from one sample, sequenced in a study of cytomegalovirus exposure and HLA in healthy donors. Here immunoSEQ multiplex PCR was the method, and the copy in TCRdb shows in-frame clones only, minus some. This sample has 150,000 to 180,000 clones, with roughly 84% found just once. The sequencing sample was made of PBMCs. These receptors came from a human donor in good health. The CDR3 runs from the conserved cysteine through the conserved F or W. Fields, in order: V gene, clone size, D gene, J gene, CDR3 DNA, CDR3 protein. A D gene is named only where the DNA matches it firmly. Size tells how often a clone was seen (once, few, many) or the class of an expanded clone, and some rows leave it out.

>TRBV10-3|few|.|TRBJ1-4
TGTGCCATCAGTGAGTCGCCTAGAAGTAATGAAAAACTGTTTTTT
CAISESPRSNEKLFF
>TRBV5-1|.|.|TRBJ2-1
TGCGCCAGCAGCTTGTTAATGTACACCCCGGTACTAACCGTCGACAATGAGCAGTTCTTC
CASSLLMYTPVLTVDNEQFF
>TRBV7-2|.|.|TRBJ1-6
TGTGCCAGCAGCCCGGGAGACTCCTATAATTCACCCCTCCACTTT
CASSPGDSYNSPLHF
>TRBV28|.|.|TRBJ2-7
TGTGCCAGCAGCCCGAGGTGGGTTCTTCCCCACGAGCAGTACTTC
CASSPRWVLPHEQYF
>TRBV5-4|.|TRBD2|TRBJ2-3
TGTGCCAGCAGCTCGGGACTAGCGGGCAATTCAGATACGCAGTATTTT
CASSSGLAGNSDTQYF
>TRBV7-8|.|.|TRBJ1-1
TGTGCCAGCAGCCCGCCCTGGGGAGGTAGATTTATGAACACTGAAGCTTTCTTT
CASSPPWGGRFMNTEAFF
>TRBV28|.|.|TRBJ1-5
TGTGCCAGCAGTCCAGGAGGACTCTATAGCAATCAGCCCCAGCATTTT
CASSPGGLYSNQPQHF
>TRBV14|.|TRBD1|TRBJ2-1
TGTGCCAGCAGCCTCCGGGACAGGTACAATGAGCAGTTCTTC
CASSLRDRYNEQFF
>TRBV11-2|.|.|TRBJ2-1
TGTGCCAGCAGCTTAGGACGGAGGGATGAGCAGTTCTTC
CASSLGRRDEQFF
>TRBV18|.|TRBD1|TRBJ2-7
TGTGCCAGCTCACCTCCTTTCACCGGGACAGGGGTCTACGAGCAGTACTTC
CASSPPFTGTGVYEQYF
>TRBV5-1|.|.|TRBJ2-3
TGCGCCAGCAGCTTGAGCGGGTTAATAGATACGCAGTATTTT
CASSLSGLIDTQYF
>TRBV2|.|.|TRBJ1-1
TGTGCCAGCAGTGAGTCTCATTCCAGCACTGAAGCTTTCTTT
CASSESHSSTEAFF
>TRBV19|.|TRBD2|TRBJ2-5
TGTGCCAGTAGTGGAACGGGACTAACAGAGACCCAGTACTTC
CASSGTGLTETQYF
>TRBV5-1|.|TRBD2|TRBJ2-1
TGCGCCAGCAGCTTGGGTGGGGCTAGCGGACCCCCGGGGTTCTTC
CASSLGGASGPPGFF
>TRBV9|.|TRBD2|TRBJ2-1
TGTGCCAGCAGTGCCGGCGATAGCGGGAGAAAGTTCTTC
CASSAGDSGRKFF
>TRBV5-1|.|TRBD1|TRBJ1-2
TGCGCCAGCAGCTTTAGGACAGGGGATGGCTACACCTTC
CASSFRTGDGYTF
>TRBV18|.|.|TRBJ1-2
TGTGCCAGCTCACCACCTGGTATAAGGGGAGGTGGCTACACCTTC
CASSPPGIRGGGYTF
>TRBV7-8|.|.|TRBJ1-5
TGTGCCAGCAACCCCTACAGGTTTGGCAATCAGCCCCAGCATTTT
CASNPYRFGNQPQHF
>TRBV10-1|few|TRBD2|TRBJ2-7
TGCGCCAGCAGGATGCAGACTAGCTTCCCCTACGAGCAGTACTTC
CASRMQTSFPYEQYF
>TRBV6-5|.|.|TRBJ2-5
TGTGCCAGCGGGACTTTACAGACCCAGTACTTC
CASGTLQTQYF
>TRBV27|.|TRBD2|TRBJ2-7
TGTGCCAGCAGTTCGACTAGCGGGTCCTCCTACGAGCAGTACTTC
CASSSTSGSSYEQYF
>TRBV19|.|TRBD1|TRBJ1-5
TGTGCCAGTAGCGTCAGGGGGCAAAGTCAGCCCCAGCATTTT
CASSVRGQSQPQHF
>TRBV30|.|TRBD2|TRBJ2-1
TGTGCCTGGAGCGAACCATGGCGGGAGCGGGGCAATGAGCAGTTCTTC
CAWSEPWRERGNEQFF
>TRBV2|.|.|TRBJ1-2
TGTGCCAGCAGCAAAGAGGGGGGGCGCTATGGCTACACCTTC
CASSKEGGRYGYTF
>TRBV6-1|.|.|TRBJ2-7
TGTGCCAGCCAGGGATTCCTAGGCGAGCAGTACTTC
CASQGFLGEQYF
>TRBV9|.|.|TRBJ1-1
TGTGCCAGCAGCCCCCAAGGAGGGTTTACTGAAGCTTTCTTT
CASSPQGGFTEAFF
>TRBV5-6|once|.|TRBJ1-1
TGTGCCAGCAGCTTACGAGGGATGAACACTGAAGCTTTCTTT
CASSLRGMNTEAFF
>TRBV4-3|once|TRBD2|TRBJ2-1
TGCGCCAGCAGCCAATTGGGACTAGCGGGTGAGCAGTTCTTC
CASSQLGLAGEQFF
>TRBV28|.|.|TRBJ1-5
TGTGCCAGCAGTTTAGGCAGGGGACCTTATCAGCCCCAGCATTTT
CASSLGRGPYQPQHF
>TRBV7-9|.|.|TRBJ2-5
TGTGCCAGCAGCTTAGCGGGCACGGAGACCCAGTACTTC
CASSLAGTETQYF
>TRBV28|.|.|TRBJ2-7
TGTGCCAGCAGTTTCGTCTTGAGGACCTACGAGCAGTACTTC
CASSFVLRTYEQYF
>TRBV7-8|.|TRBD1|TRBJ1-1
TGTGCCAGCAGCGCACCAACCCCTACCTTCGGGACAGGGGGCACTGAAGCTTTCTTT
CASSAPTPTFGTGGTEAFF
>TRBV27|.|TRBD1|TRBJ2-3
TGTGCCAGCCGTCGCTATAACAGGGGGGAAGAGACAGATACGCAGTATTTT
CASRRYNRGEETDTQYF
>TRBV11-2|.|TRBD1|TRBJ1-4
TGTGCCAGCAGCTTCGGGACAGGGGGAATTAATGAAAAACTGTTTTTT
CASSFGTGGINEKLFF
>TRBV18|.|.|TRBJ2-5
TGTGCCAGCTCACCACCGCAAGTGAGAGAGACCCAGTACTTC
CASSPPQVRETQYF
>TRBV20-1|.|.|TRBJ2-3
TGCAGTGCTAGGAGGGATACGCAGTATTTT
CSARRDTQYF
>TRBV27|.|.|TRBJ2-1
TGTGCCAGCAGTCCCGACTCTTACAATGAGCAGTTCTTC
CASSPDSYNEQFF
>TRBV7-3|once|TRBD1|TRBJ1-2
TGTGCCAGCAGCTCGGGACAGGGATATGGCTACACCTTC
CASSSGQGYGYTF
>TRBV7-7|.|.|TRBJ2-5
TGTGCCAGCAGCTTCGGGATCGGGGAAGAGACCCAGTACTTC
CASSFGIGEETQYF
>TRBV7-9|.|TRBD1|TRBJ2-7
TGTGCCAGCAGCCCCCTGGGACAGGGATCCTACGAGCAGTACTTC
CASSPLGQGSYEQYF
>TRBV27|.|TRBD1|TRBJ2-5
TGTGCCAGCAGACGGACAGGAACTATCCAAGAGACCCAGTACTTC
CASRRTGTIQETQYF
>TRBV10-3|.|TRBD2|TRBJ2-1
TGTGCCATCAGCCCCGCGAGCGCGGGGGGTTACAATGAGCAGTTCTTC
CAISPASAGGYNEQFF
>TRBV5-1|.|TRBD2|TRBJ2-1
TGCGCCAGCAGCTTGGCTGGGACTAGCCCCGAGCAGTTCTTC
CASSLAGTSPEQFF
>TRBV5-1|.|.|TRBJ2-7
TGCGCCAGCAGCTCCCTAGGCCAAGAGCAGTACTTC
CASSSLGQEQYF
>TRBV5-1|once|.|TRBJ1-2
TGCGCCAGCAGCGCCTCGACAGACAGCTACACCTTC
CASSASTDSYTF
>TRBV7-9|.|.|TRBJ2-4
TGTGCCAGCAGCGTACAAGGAGGGCCCGGAAACATTCAGTACTTC
CASSVQGGPGNIQYF
>TRBV4-1|.|.|TRBJ2-3
TGCGCCAGCAGCCAAGATAGGATGGCGGCTAGCACAGATACGCAGTATTTT
CASSQDRMAASTDTQYF
>TRBV9|.|.|TRBJ1-6
TGTGCCAGCAGCGTATACCGGGACTATTCACCCCTCCACTTT
CASSVYRDYSPLHF
>TRBV5-1|.|TRBD2|TRBJ2-5
TGCGCCAGCAGCGCGGGGGGGGCCAGGGAGACCCAGTACTTC
CASSAGGARETQYF
>TRBV7-2|.|TRBD2|TRBJ2-7
TGTGCCAGCAGCCCACTCCGGGCTAGCGGGAGTAAGCAGTACTTC
CASSPLRASGSKQYF
>TRBV18|.|TRBD2|TRBJ2-1
TGTGCCAGCTCATGGCCCCGGGAGGACTACAATGAGCAGTTCTTC
CASSWPREDYNEQFF
>TRBV4-1|.|TRBD1|TRBJ2-7
TGCGCCAGCAGCCAAGGACAGGGCAAGACGCCCTACGAGCAGTACTTC
CASSQGQGKTPYEQYF
>TRBV4-2|.|TRBD1|TRBJ1-3
TGTGCCAGCAGCCTCAATCCACCCGGGACAGGGACATCCGCAGGCACCATATATTTT
CASSLNPPGTGTSAGTIYF
>TRBV15|.|.|TRBJ2-2
TGTGCCACCAGCAGAGATCTAAACACCGGGGAGCTGTTTTTT
CATSRDLNTGELFF
>TRBV11-2|.|.|TRBJ1-1
TGTGCCAGCAGCGCGGGTGGCAGAGGGTTCACTGAAGCTTTCTTT
CASSAGGRGFTEAFF